This TCR beta chain was identified during a study of T cell responses to AZD1222 COVID-19 vaccine. Study-wide findings and caveats: Distributed over spike, vaccine-associated CD4 TCRs predominated at 160-218 and 743-854. Baseline seropositivity occurred in only six or seven AZD1222 recipients. Increased Spike-specific TCR breadth and depth were observed after two AZD1222 doses. Regions left unmutated in variants are reportedly the target of nearly half of spike-specific TCRs.

This table comes from immunoSEQ multiplex PCR, and its TCRdb copy is limited to in-frame clones, with some not included. The repertoire holds under 130,000 clones, with 88% as singletons. This clone was counted a single time. Its antigen is still unknown. V was clipped by 0 bases and J by 0 bases, with 15 bases between them. Germline CDR1 and CDR2: LNHNV and YYDKDF (reference sequence). The CDR3 sequence is 17 residues long. The specimen comprised peripheral blood, sampled on day 0 of AZD1222 vaccination. This chain joins TRBV15 and TRBJ2-7; D uncertain. The sequence came from an adult in good health. The CDR3 loop reads CATSRDRMADSSYEQYF. The CDR3 DNA follows: TGTGCCACCAGCAGAGATCGGATGGCGGATAGCTCCTACGAGCAGTACTTC.